The 17 T cell receptor beta chains below come from one sample, sequenced in a study of cytomegalovirus exposure and HLA in healthy donors. Profiling relied on immunoSEQ multiplex PCR, and the TCRdb table lists in-frame clones only, not all of them. The sample lists 55,000 to 80,000 clones; more than 85% were seen once. The source material was PBMCs. These receptors all come from a woman under 30 in good health and CMV-seropositive.

The chain recombines TRBV6-5 with TRBJ2-2, with 7 bases fitting TRBD1. Germline V CDR1 and CDR2: MNHEY, SVGAGI. J gave up 3 bases and V 2 bases, and 3 bases lay outside the gene matches. The CDR3 runs 15 residues. The CDR3 reads CASSYTGQYTGELFF. The DNA for the CDR3 is TGTGCCAGCAGTTACACGGGACAGTACACCGGGGAGCTGTTTTTT.

V and J are TRBV10-2 and TRBJ2-1; possibly TRBD1 for D (5 bases). Germline CDR1 WSHSY, CDR2 SAAADI. Trimming cost V 3 bases and J 9 bases, with 9 bases left between them. There are 12 residues in the CDR3. The CDR3 spells CASSDGAREQFF. DNA of the CDR3: TGCGCCAGCAGTGATGGGGCCCGTGAGCAGTTCTTC.

Here the CDR3 reads CASSPGLNYEQYF. In DNA, the CDR3 is TGTGCCAGCAGCCCAGGACTAAACTACGAGCAGTACTTC. This chain links TRBV7-2 with TRBJ2-7; possible D gene TRBD2, 6 bases. The V gene's germline CDR1 is SGHTA and CDR2 FQGNSA. The CDR3 spans 13 residues. Trimming stripped 5 bases from V and 3 bases from J, with 11 bases between.

The chain couples TRBV11-2 to TRBJ2-7; 13 bases match TRBD2. Per germline, CDR1 SGHAT and CDR2 FQNNGV. The CDR3 spans 15 residues. The V gene end was trimmed by 5 bases and the J gene end by 6 bases; junction bases not matched to a gene: 7. The CDR3, as DNA: TGTGCCAGCAGCGAGGGACTAGCGGGGCCCGGCGAGCAGTACTTC. Translated: CASSEGLAGPGEQYF.

The chain links TRBV11-1 to TRBJ1-2; no clear D. The V gene lost 1 base and the J gene lost 0 bases, with 6 bases spanning the gap. The germline gives CDR1 SGHAT, CDR2 FQDESV (reference sequence). The CDR3 totals 14 residues. The CDR3 nucleotides are TGTGCCAGCAGCTTAGATCCCGCTAACTATGGCTACACCTTC. This encodes CASSLDPANYGYTF. Drawing the rest from reference TRBV11-1 and TRBJ1-2, the complete variable domain is EAEVAQSPRYKITEKSQAVAFWCDPISGHATLYWYRQILGQGPELLVQFQDESVVDDSQLPKDRFSAERLKGVDSTLKIQPAELGDSAMYLCASSLDPANYGYTFGSGTRLTVV.

CDR3 loop: CASSERTGGPYGYTF. CDR3 nucleotides: TGTGCCAGCAGTGAAAGGACAGGGGGACCTTATGGCTACACCTTC. The rearrangement joins TRBV6-1 to TRBJ1-2, with TRBD1 identical over 10 bases. The CDR3 consists of 15 residues. Trimming removed 2 bases from V and 5 bases from J; junction bases left unmatched: 5. CDR1 is MNHNS, CDR2 SASEGT, per germline.

The chain carries TRBV27 and TRBJ1-6; TRBD1 is a possible D gene (6 bases). V lost 3 bases, J lost 5 bases, and 11 bases lay in between. This CDR3 contains 15 residues. The V gene's germline CDR1 is MNHEY and CDR2 SMNVEV (reference sequence). The CDR3 DNA sequence: TGTGCCAGCAGTTTCAGACAGGCTAATAATTCACCCCTCCACTTT. This sequence encodes CASSFRQANNSPLHF.

The chain employs TRBV6-6 and TRBJ1-1, with D unresolved. This CDR3 has 15 amino acids. V was shortened by 6 bases and J by 3 bases, with 17 bases between the two germline ends. Germline lookup yields CDR1 MNHNY and CDR2 SVGAGI (reference sequence). The DNA for the CDR3 is TGTGCCAGCAGGGATTCGGCAGGATCGTACACTGAAGCTTTCTTT. Protein sequence: CASRDSAGSYTEAFF.

The gene calls are TRBV25-1 and TRBJ1-1; tentatively, D is TRBD1 (5 bases). Germline CDR1 and CDR2: MGHDK and SYGVNS. Trimming removed 1 base from V and 1 base from J, with 7 bases in between. The CDR3 length is 14 residues. The CDR3 protein is CASSEFGGNTEAFF. In DNA form, the CDR3 reads TGTGCCAGCAGTGAATTCGGGGGGAACACTGAAGCTTTCTTT.

The J gene is TRBJ1-2, the V gene TRBV18; no definite D call. The CDR3 length is 13 residues. V lost 2 bases, J lost 6 bases, and 10 bases lay in between. Germline V gene lookup returns CDR1 KGHSH and CDR2 LQKENI. DNA for the CDR3: TGTGCCAGCTCACCAAACCGCGAAGATGGCTACACCTTC. Residues: CASSPNREDGYTF.

This clone was seen a single time. The chain couples TRBV5-4 to TRBJ1-1; weak D call: TRBD1 (6 bases). This CDR3 comprises 15 residues. V was trimmed by 4 bases and J by 0 bases, leaving 13 bases between them. CDR1 and CDR2 from the germline V gene are SGHNT and YYREEE (reference sequence). CDR3 DNA: TGTGCCAGCAGCAGGACCCGGACAGTGAACACTGAAGCTTTCTTT. Protein product: CASSRTRTVNTEAFF.

This chain connects TRBV7-8 to TRBJ2-7; 11 nucleotides agree with TRBD2. The J segment lost 3 bases and the V segment lost 5 bases, leaving 6 bases of the junction unmatched. Germline assignment: CDR1 SGHVS and CDR2 FQNEAQ. CDR3 length: 15 amino acids. The CDR3 here is CASSISSGRNYEQYF. The CDR3 DNA is TGTGCCAGCAGCATTTCTAGCGGGAGGAACTACGAGCAGTACTTC.

This clone was observed a single time. The rearrangement links TRBV5-1 to TRBJ2-7; 9 bases map to TRBD1. J was trimmed by 2 bases and V by 4 bases; bases with no gene match: 10. Looked up from germline, CDR1 is SGHRS and CDR2 is YFSETQ. The CDR3 spans 16 residues. The CDR3 sequence: CASSPGDRDLTYEQYF. CDR3 DNA sequence: TGCGCCAGCAGCCCGGGGGACAGGGACCTGACCTACGAGCAGTACTTC.

The genes are TRBV6-4 and TRBJ2-7; 7 bases fit TRBD1. Trimming took 6 bases from V and 2 from J; bases not matched to a gene: 10. The CDR3 runs 15 residues. Germline values: CDR1 MRHNA, CDR2 SNTAGT. The chain's CDR3 is CASSPRTGSTYEQYF. CDR3 nucleotides: TGTGCCAGCAGCCCCAGGACAGGATCCACCTACGAGCAGTACTTC.

The chain links TRBV19 to TRBJ2-3; TRBD1 matches at 7 bases. CDR1 is LNHDA and CDR2 is SQIVND in the germline V gene (reference sequence). The CDR3 is 18 residues long. J gave up 2 bases and V 4 bases, and 15 bases lay outside the gene matches. CDR3 DNA sequence: TGTGCCAGTAGTACGATCACAGGGGCCCTCAAGTACACAGATACGCAGTATTTT. Translating gives CASSTITGALKYTDTQYF.

This sequence joins TRBV7-2 and TRBJ2-7, with D possibly TRBD2 on 5 matching bases. Per germline, CDR1 SGHTA and CDR2 FQGNSA. The CDR3 length is 15 residues. Trimming removed 1 base from V and 4 bases from J, with 14 bases in between. CDR3 nucleotide sequence: TGTGCCAGCAGCTTAGGTAGCGAGCGCATATACGAGCAGTACTTC. As protein: CASSLGSERIYEQYF. Using reference TRBV7-2 and TRBJ2-7 for the parts outside the CDR3, the full variable domain is GAGVSQSPSNKVTEKGKDVELRCDPISGHTALYWYRQSLGQGLEFLIYFQGNSAPDKSGLPSDRFSAERTGGSVSTLTIQRTQQEDSAVYLCASSLGSERIYEQYFGPGTRLTVT.

The chain uses TRBV19 and TRBJ2-1, with 9 bases aligning to TRBD2. The CDR3 consists of 13 residues. With 8 bases clipped from V and 13 bases from J, the junction kept 12 bases outside the gene matches. The germline gives CDR1 LNHDA, CDR2 SQIVND (reference sequence). Written as DNA, the CDR3 is TGTGCCAGTCGCCTACGACTAGCGGAGAGACAGTTCTTC. Amino acid sequence: CASRLRLAERQFF.